Below, one TCR beta chain is given with its context. This clonotype has more than one count but fewer than ten. Which antigen it targets is not known. The input lacks base qualities; no much larger clone sits a single base away. This entry is derived from a study of blood T cells in healthy people across ages (dated by TCRdb to between 2014 and 2017). Concerning the study at large: In model experiments, template switching captured about one uniquely barcoded TCR beta cDNA molecule for every two T cells. To track age-related changes in TCR beta repertoire diversity, the study relied on deep sequencing normalized with unique cDNA molecular identifiers. The donors were split into four age groups: young (average 16 years), middle-aged (about 40), aged (more than 55) and long-lived (approximately 80). Using the same blood draw, the study looked at two additional independent replicas of 1 million unique cDNA reads for two donors, one aged 18 to 30 and the other aged 80 or older.

Receptor amplification or capture employed 5' RACE. TCRdb lists the instrument as Illumina HiSeq 2500. A second PCR of roughly 7 to 11 cycles was performed with a sample-barcoded 5' primer and a J-beta primer mix. A unique molecular identifier was introduced onto each TCR beta cDNA molecule by a template-switch 5' adaptor carrying 12 random nucleotides. Each sample yielded at least 3 million CDR3-containing paired-end reads. First-strand cDNA was synthesized from all RNA with the Mint cDNA synthesis kit, primed by a TRBC-specific oligonucleotide. After uracil-DNA glycosylase treatment, a first 18-cycle PCR used universal primers M1SS and BC2_uni_R on all cDNA. In the paper's pipeline: For normalization, 1 million high-quality reads, each with a distinct molecular identifier, were randomly selected from each sample. Reads with shared molecular identifiers were discarded instead of being binned into consensus sequences. MiTCR, set to a Q25 quality threshold and the strictest error-elimination algorithm, was used for CDR3 identification, clonotype clustering and error correction. A nonparametric unseen species model with Euler transformation was used to estimate lower-bound total TCR beta diversity. TCRdb cleaned the public reads at Q25 with fastp, built clones with MiXCR and kept in-frame beta chains. Each entry merges the rows of one CDR3 protein and shows their most common DNA and genes. The V and J calls shown here were made by TCRdb, not taken from the authors' results. Across this sample there are roughly 560,000 distinct CDR3 sequences, with nearly 25% seen only once. Under 9% of the sample goes to the ten largest clones.

Systemically healthy Caucasian individuals from Russia, some 36 in total and aged about 6 to 95 years, were included as donors. Each donor gave about 10 milliliters of peripheral blood, drawn into EDTA-treated Vacutainer tubes. Ficoll-Paque density-gradient centrifugation was used to isolate PBMCs, with at least 6 million per sample. Total RNA, at least 5 micrograms per sample, was extracted from PBMCs with Trizol reagent. Naive CD45RAhigh/CD27high T cell percentages were measured by flow cytometry on a PBMC aliquot from every donor. Findings and caveats that apply to the study as a whole: Compared with the aged group, the long-lived group had more naive CD4+ T cells, fewer expanded clones and increased TCR diversity, suggesting age selection. Donor CMV infection status was unknown, potentially confounding age-related changes in expanded clonotypes. Conclusive comparison of naive and antigen-experienced compartments was prevented by the profiling of bulk unsorted PBMCs. The percentage of naive T cells measured by flow cytometry correlated strongly with observed TCR beta diversity. Estimates of total diversity from one million sequenced T cells were regarded as lower bounds and underestimates. As age increased, observed TCR beta diversity per million T cells dropped in a roughly linear way, and a significant reduction was already evident by age about 40.

A further study also used this sample, focusing on T cells of mothers and their children. Per that second paper: Donors were nine systemically healthy Caucasian individuals: three mothers and their six children. cDNA synthesis used all of the extracted RNA, with roughly 1.5 ug of RNA in each 15 ul reaction. In the second PCR, the M1S primer added sample barcodes and 2-4 random nucleotides. Over 8.5 million TCR beta CDR3 reads were obtained for each mother, and some 3.1 million reads were obtained for each child. Thymic selection shapes the output of TCR recombination in a similar way in related and unrelated pairs, and inherited differences have a minor effect. Normalized repertoire overlap in related mother-child pairs was always slightly higher than in unrelated mother-child pairs, but the difference was never significant. Persistent microchimeric T cell clones were not detected, at a sensitivity of about 99 clones per million clonotypes. Deep NGS was used in the study to compare the TCR beta repertoires of mothers and children and to look for features that separate related mother-child pairs from unrelated individuals. Mothers averaged roughly 40 +/- 4 years of age and children averaged around 10 +/- 4 years. After adapters were ligated using NEBNext reagents, the libraries underwent 100+100 nt paired-end sequencing on an Illumina HiSeq 2000. Mother and child libraries were prepared a month apart and sequenced in separate runs to prevent cross-contamination. Each donor had between about 450,000 and 2,200,000 distinct TCR beta clonotypes identified. Naive TCR beta clonotypes were estimated from low-frequency clonotypes matched to each donor's FACS-determined naive share, without sorting.

What was sequenced was blood. The sequence was obtained from a boy aged 5-17 years in good health.

The CDR3: CASGGERYNEQFF. The nucleotide sequence reads as follows: TGCGCCAGCGGGGGGGAGAGGTACAATGAGCAGTTCTTC. The receptor chain draws on TRBV5-1 and TRBJ2-1; 7 nucleotides in the junction match TRBD2. At the junction V is shortened by 7 bases and J by 4 bases; bases outside the gene matches: 5. CDR1 SGHRS and CDR2 YFSETQ are derived from the germline V gene. From its cysteine to its phenylalanine, the CDR3 spans 13 amino acids. The DNA shown is the 39-base CDR3, in frame from base 1.